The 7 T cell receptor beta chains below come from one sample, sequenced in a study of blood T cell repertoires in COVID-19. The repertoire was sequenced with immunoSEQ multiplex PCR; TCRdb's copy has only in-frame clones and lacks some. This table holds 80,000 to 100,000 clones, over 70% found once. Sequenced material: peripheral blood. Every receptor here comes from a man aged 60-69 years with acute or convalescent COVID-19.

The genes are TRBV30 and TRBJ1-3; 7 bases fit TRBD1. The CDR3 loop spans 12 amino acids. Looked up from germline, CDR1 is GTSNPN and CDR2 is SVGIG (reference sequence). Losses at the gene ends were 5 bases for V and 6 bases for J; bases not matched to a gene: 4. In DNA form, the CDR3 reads TGTGCCTGGGAGACAGGGCCAAACACCATATATTTT. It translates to CAWETGPNTIYF.

The CDR3 here is CASSMGLAGSTGELFF. The CDR3 nucleotides read TGTGCCAGCAGCATGGGACTAGCGGGTAGCACCGGGGAGCTGTTTTTT. The chain combines TRBV5-6 with TRBJ2-2; 12 bases agree with TRBD2. Trimming removed 4 bases from V and 4 bases from J; junction bases left unmatched: 5. Germline CDR1 SGHDT, CDR2 YYEEEE. CDR3 length equals 16 residues.

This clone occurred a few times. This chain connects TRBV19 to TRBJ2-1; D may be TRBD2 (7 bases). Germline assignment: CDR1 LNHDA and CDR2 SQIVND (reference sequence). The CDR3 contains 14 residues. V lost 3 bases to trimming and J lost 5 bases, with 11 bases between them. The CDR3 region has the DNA TGTGCCAGTAGTATCGGGGGGCCCAACAATGAGCAGTTCTTC. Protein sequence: CASSIGGPNNEQFF.

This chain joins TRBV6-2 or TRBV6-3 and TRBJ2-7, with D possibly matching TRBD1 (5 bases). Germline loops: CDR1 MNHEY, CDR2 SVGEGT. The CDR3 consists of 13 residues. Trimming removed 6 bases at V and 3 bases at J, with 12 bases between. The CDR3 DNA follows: TGTGCCAGCAGCGCACAGGTTTTCTACGAGCAGTACTTC. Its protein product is CASSAQVFYEQYF.

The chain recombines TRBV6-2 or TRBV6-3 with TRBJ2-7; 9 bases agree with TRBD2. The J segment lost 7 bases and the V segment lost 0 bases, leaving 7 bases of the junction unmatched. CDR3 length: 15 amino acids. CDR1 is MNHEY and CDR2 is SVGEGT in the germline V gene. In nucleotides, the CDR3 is TGTGCCAGCAGTTACTCAGTAGCGGGGGCGAGGGAGCAGTACTTC. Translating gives CASSYSVAGAREQYF.

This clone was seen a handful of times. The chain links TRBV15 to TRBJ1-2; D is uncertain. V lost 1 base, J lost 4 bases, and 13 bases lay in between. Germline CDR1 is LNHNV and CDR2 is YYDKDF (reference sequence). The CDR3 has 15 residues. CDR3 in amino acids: CATSRGGMGGYGYTF. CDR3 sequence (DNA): TGTGCCACCAGCAGAGGAGGGATGGGTGGCTATGGCTACACCTTC.

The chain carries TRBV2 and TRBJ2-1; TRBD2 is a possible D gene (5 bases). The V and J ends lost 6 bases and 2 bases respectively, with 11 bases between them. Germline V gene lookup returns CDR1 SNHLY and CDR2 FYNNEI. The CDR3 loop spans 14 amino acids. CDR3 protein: CASRQSGTYNEQFF. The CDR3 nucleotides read TGTGCCAGCAGACAATCCGGGACCTACAATGAGCAGTTCTTC.